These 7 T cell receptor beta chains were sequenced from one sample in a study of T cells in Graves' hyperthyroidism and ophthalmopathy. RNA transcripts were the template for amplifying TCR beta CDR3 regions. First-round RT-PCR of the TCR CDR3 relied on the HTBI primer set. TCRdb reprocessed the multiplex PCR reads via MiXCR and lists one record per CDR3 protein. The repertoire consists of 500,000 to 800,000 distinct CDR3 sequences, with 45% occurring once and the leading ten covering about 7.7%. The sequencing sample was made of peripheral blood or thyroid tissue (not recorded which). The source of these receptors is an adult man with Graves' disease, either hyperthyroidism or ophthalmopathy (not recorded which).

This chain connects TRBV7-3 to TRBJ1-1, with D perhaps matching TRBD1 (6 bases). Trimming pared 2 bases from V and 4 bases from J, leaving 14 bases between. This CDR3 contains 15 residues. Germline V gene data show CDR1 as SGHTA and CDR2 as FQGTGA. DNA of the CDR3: TGTGCCAGCAGCTTACTGAACAGGGTTGTCACTGAAGCTTTCTTT. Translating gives CASSLLNRVVTEAFF.

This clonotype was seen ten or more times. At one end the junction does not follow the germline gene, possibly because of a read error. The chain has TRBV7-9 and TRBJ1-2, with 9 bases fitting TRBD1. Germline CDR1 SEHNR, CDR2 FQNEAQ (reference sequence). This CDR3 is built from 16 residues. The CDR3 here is CASSLTGTGSAYGYTF. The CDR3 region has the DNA TGCGCCAGCAGCTTGACCGGGACAGGGTCTGCCTATGGCTACACCTTC.

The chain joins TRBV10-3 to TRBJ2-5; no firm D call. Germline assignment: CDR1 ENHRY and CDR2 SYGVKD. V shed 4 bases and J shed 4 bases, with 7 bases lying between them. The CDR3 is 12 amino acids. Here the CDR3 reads CAISVSGETQYF. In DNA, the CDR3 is TGTGCCATCAGTGTGTCGGGAGAGACCCAGTACTTC.

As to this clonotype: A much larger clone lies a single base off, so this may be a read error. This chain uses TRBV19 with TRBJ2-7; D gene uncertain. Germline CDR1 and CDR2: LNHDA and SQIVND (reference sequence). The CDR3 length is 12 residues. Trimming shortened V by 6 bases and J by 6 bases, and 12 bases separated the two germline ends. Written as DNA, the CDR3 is TGTGCCAGTAGAACGTTTCCTGGCGAGCAGTACTTC. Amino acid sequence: CASRTFPGEQYF.

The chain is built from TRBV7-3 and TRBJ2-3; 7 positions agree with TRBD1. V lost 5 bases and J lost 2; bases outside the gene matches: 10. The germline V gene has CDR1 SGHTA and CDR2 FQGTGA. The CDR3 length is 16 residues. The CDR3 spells CASSIDHRGVTDTQYF. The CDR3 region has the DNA TGTGCCAGCAGCATCGACCACAGGGGCGTCACAGATACGCAGTATTTT.

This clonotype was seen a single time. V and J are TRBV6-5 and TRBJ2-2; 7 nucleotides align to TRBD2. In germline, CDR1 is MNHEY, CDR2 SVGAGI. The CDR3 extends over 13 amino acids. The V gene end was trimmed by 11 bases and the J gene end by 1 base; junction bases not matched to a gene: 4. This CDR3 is CAGRAENTGELFF. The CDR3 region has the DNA TGTGCCGGGAGGGCAGAGAACACCGGGGAGCTGTTTTTT.

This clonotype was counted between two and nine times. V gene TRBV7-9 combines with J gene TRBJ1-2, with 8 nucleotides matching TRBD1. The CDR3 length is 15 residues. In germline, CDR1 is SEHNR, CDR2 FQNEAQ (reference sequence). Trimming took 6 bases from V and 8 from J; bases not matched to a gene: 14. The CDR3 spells CASRAGTGLEEGYTF. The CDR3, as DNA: TGTGCCAGCAGGGCCGGGACAGGCCTCGAGGAGGGCTACACCTTC.